The T cell receptor (beta chain) described here comes from a study of T cells in Graves' hyperthyroidism and ophthalmopathy. Study-wide points: Blood also carried most thyroid clonotypes expanded above 0.001.

This clonotype has only a few counts. Antigen specificity is unknown. Amplification yielded TCR beta CDR3 regions, with RNA transcripts as the source. TCR CDR3 regions were first amplified by RT-PCR with HTBI primers. From the multiplex PCR reads, TCRdb called clonotypes with MiXCR, one entry per CDR3 protein. The repertoire holds around 290,000 distinct CDR3 sequences, with roughly 15% as singletons. There are 15 residues in the CDR3. Looked up from germline, CDR1 is MNHNS and CDR2 is SASEGT. V shed 6 bases and J 7 bases; nucleotides not matched to a gene: 9. V is TRBV6-1 and J is TRBJ1-5, with TRBD1 matching 10 bases. The sequenced sample consisted of blood. This sequence originates from a woman aged 25 to 39 with Graves' hyperthyroidism that later progressed to Graves' ophthalmopathy. CDR3 protein: CASRPDRGPGQPQHF. Here the CDR3 DNA reads TGTGCCAGCAGACCTGACAGGGGGCCGGGGCAGCCCCAGCATTTT.